This TCR beta chain was found in a study of glioma-infiltrating T cells after dendritic cell vaccination. The immunoSEQ assay amplified TCRB CDR3 from up to 2 ug DNA. Only in-frame clones appear in the TCRdb table, and some are missing; sequencing was by immunoSEQ multiplex PCR. The sample shows about 82,000 clones, approximately 90% of them seen only once. V lost 3 bases and J 5 bases, leaving 10 bases between the germline ends. The CDR3 contains 14 residues. Germline values: CDR1 MGHRA, CDR2 YSYEKL. This chain uses TRBV4-1 with TRBJ1-4; D may be TRBD1 (6 bases). The sequence was obtained from a human donor with glioblastoma. The sequenced sample was blood, obtained before dendritic cell vaccination. The CDR3 spells CASSQAGTNEKLFF. The CDR3 coding sequence is TGCGCCAGCAGCCAGGCAGGGACAAATGAAAAACTGTTTTTT.